Listed below are T cell receptor beta chains from one sample, sequenced in a study of blood T cell repertoires in COVID-19. Data came from immunoSEQ multiplex PCR; TCRdb stores just in-frame clones and leaves some out. The data show some 68,000 clones, with nearly 90% seen just once and roughly 8% held by the top ten. Sequencing was carried out using peripheral blood. The receptor set was obtained from a man in his fifties with active COVID-19. Both conserved end residues are part of each CDR3. D genes are given only for firm matches. Not every row has a clone size; where given, it reads once, few, many or a size class.

J gene: TRBJ1-6
clone size: -
D gene: -
V gene: TRBV30
CDR3 protein: CAWSVRGDSPLHF
CDR3 DNA: TGTGCCTGGAGTGTACGGGGTGATTCACCCCTCCACTTT

J gene: TRBJ2-7
clone size: -
D gene: TRBD2
V gene: TRBV4-3
CDR3 protein: CASSVTSGAYEQYF
CDR3 DNA: TGCGCCAGCAGCGTGACTAGCGGGGCCTACGAGCAGTACTTC

J gene: TRBJ1-3
clone size: -
D gene: -
V gene: TRBV12-3/TRBV12-4
CDR3 protein: CATLRGIGNTIYF
CDR3 DNA: TGTGCCACACTGCGAGGGATTGGAAACACCATATATTTT

J gene: TRBJ1-2
clone size: -
D gene: -
V gene: TRBV18
CDR3 protein: CASSRVFDANYGYTF
CDR3 DNA: TGTGCCAGCTCCCGGGTGTTCGACGCTAACTATGGCTACACCTTC

J gene: TRBJ2-7
clone size: few
D gene: -
V gene: TRBV5-6
CDR3 protein: CASSLMTGGRSEQYF
CDR3 DNA: TGTGCCAGCAGCTTGATGACAGGCGGAAGGAGCGAGCAGTACTTC

J gene: TRBJ2-6
clone size: -
D gene: TRBD2
V gene: TRBV18
CDR3 protein: CASSPLQLAGGLGANVLTF
CDR3 DNA: TGTGCCAGCTCACCACTCCAACTAGCGGGGGGGCTCGGGGCCAACGTCCTGACTTTC

J gene: TRBJ2-5
clone size: -
D gene: TRBD2
V gene: TRBV15
CDR3 protein: CATSRGGGGAKETQYF
CDR3 DNA: TGTGCCACCAGCAGAGGAGGCGGGGGGGCCAAAGAGACCCAGTACTTC

J gene: TRBJ2-7
clone size: -
D gene: -
V gene: TRBV21-1
CDR3 protein: CASSKQSLGEDRGYEQYF
CDR3 DNA: TGTGCCAGCAGCAAACAAAGTCTGGGTGAGGACAGGGGCTACGAGCAGTACTTC

J gene: TRBJ2-7
clone size: -
D gene: -
V gene: TRBV7-6
CDR3 protein: CASSLGRTRASFSYEQYF
CDR3 DNA: TGTGCCAGCAGCTTGGGAAGGACACGCGCCTCCTTTTCATACGAGCAGTACTTC

J gene: TRBJ1-6
clone size: once
D gene: -
V gene: TRBV12-3/TRBV12-4
CDR3 protein: CASSPSSNSPLHF
CDR3 DNA: TGTGCCAGCAGCCCTTCTAGTAATTCACCCCTCCACTTT

J gene: TRBJ2-1
clone size: -
D gene: TRBD1
V gene: TRBV27
CDR3 protein: CASSWDSSYNEQFF
CDR3 DNA: TGTGCCAGCAGCTGGGACAGCTCCTACAATGAGCAGTTCTTC

J gene: TRBJ1-6
clone size: -
D gene: TRBD1
V gene: TRBV12-3/TRBV12-4
CDR3 protein: CASSSDRASPLHF
CDR3 DNA: TGTGCCAGCAGTTCGGACAGGGCATCACCCCTCCACTTT

J gene: TRBJ1-1
clone size: -
D gene: -
V gene: TRBV9
CDR3 protein: CASSVGAIGYEAFF
CDR3 DNA: TGTGCCAGCAGCGTGGGGGCAATAGGGTATGAAGCTTTCTTT

J gene: TRBJ2-7
clone size: few
D gene: TRBD2
V gene: TRBV6-5
CDR3 protein: CASSLRLAGAYEQYF
CDR3 DNA: TGTGCCAGCAGCCTCCGACTAGCGGGGGCCTACGAGCAGTACTTC

J gene: TRBJ1-1
clone size: -
D gene: -
V gene: TRBV30
CDR3 protein: CAWSKGGGTEAFF
CDR3 DNA: TGTGCCTGGAGCAAGGGGGGAGGGACTGAAGCTTTCTTT

J gene: TRBJ1-2
clone size: -
D gene: -
V gene: TRBV6-5
CDR3 protein: CASSYSRTGGNGYTF
CDR3 DNA: TGTGCCAGCAGTTACTCTCGGACGGGGGGGAATGGCTACACCTTC

J gene: TRBJ1-3
clone size: -
D gene: TRBD1
V gene: TRBV2
CDR3 protein: CASSVGQGGNTIYF
CDR3 DNA: TGTGCCAGCAGTGTGGGACAGGGTGGAAACACCATATATTTT

J gene: TRBJ2-3
clone size: -
D gene: TRBD2
V gene: TRBV4-2
CDR3 protein: CASSQVFGTSGITDTQYF
CDR3 DNA: TGTGCCAGCAGCCAAGTGTTTGGGACTAGCGGGATCACAGATACGCAGTATTTT

J gene: TRBJ2-5
clone size: -
D gene: TRBD2
V gene: TRBV3-1/TRBV3-2
CDR3 protein: CASSFHPGLATQYF
CDR3 DNA: TGTGCCAGCAGCTTCCACCCGGGACTAGCGACCCAGTACTTC

J gene: TRBJ1-1
clone size: -
D gene: -
V gene: TRBV19
CDR3 protein: CASSYSRKNEAFF
CDR3 DNA: TGTGCCAGTAGTTACAGTCGGAAAAACGAAGCTTTCTTT

J gene: TRBJ2-2
clone size: -
D gene: TRBD2
V gene: TRBV15
CDR3 protein: CATSRRGTSGGITTGELFF
CDR3 DNA: TGTGCCACCAGCAGGAGAGGGACTAGCGGGGGGATAACGACCGGGGAGCTGTTTTTT

J gene: TRBJ1-2
clone size: once
D gene: TRBD1
V gene: TRBV6-1
CDR3 protein: CASSERGLSGYTF
CDR3 DNA: TGTGCCAGCAGTGAGAGGGGGCTTAGTGGCTACACCTTC

J gene: TRBJ1-3
clone size: -
D gene: -
V gene: TRBV4-3
CDR3 protein: CASSPKSQGPRSVLKGNTIYF
CDR3 DNA: TGCGCCAGCAGCCCTAAGTCCCAGGGGCCAAGAAGTGTCCTCAAGGGAAACACCATATATTTT

J gene: TRBJ1-5
clone size: few
D gene: -
V gene: TRBV2
CDR3 protein: CASSDGAPGQPQHF
CDR3 DNA: TGTGCCAGCAGTGATGGTGCGCCAGGACAGCCCCAGCATTTT

J gene: TRBJ1-4
clone size: -
D gene: TRBD1
V gene: TRBV7-9
CDR3 protein: CASSSSQDRGDEKLFF
CDR3 DNA: TGTGCCAGCAGCTCCTCCCAGGACAGGGGGGATGAAAAACTGTTTTTT

J gene: TRBJ2-2
clone size: -
D gene: -
V gene: TRBV5-4
CDR3 protein: CASSPQASTNTGELFF
CDR3 DNA: TGTGCCAGCAGCCCCCAGGCGTCGACGAACACCGGGGAGCTGTTTTTT

J gene: TRBJ1-5
clone size: -
D gene: -
V gene: TRBV5-6
CDR3 protein: CASSLFSGVNQPQHF
CDR3 DNA: TGTGCCAGCAGCTTGTTTTCAGGGGTCAATCAGCCCCAGCATTTT

J gene: TRBJ1-1
clone size: -
D gene: -
V gene: TRBV29-1
CDR3 protein: CSVVVRDRGEAFF
CDR3 DNA: TGCAGCGTTGTTGTCAGGGATAGGGGTGAAGCTTTCTTT